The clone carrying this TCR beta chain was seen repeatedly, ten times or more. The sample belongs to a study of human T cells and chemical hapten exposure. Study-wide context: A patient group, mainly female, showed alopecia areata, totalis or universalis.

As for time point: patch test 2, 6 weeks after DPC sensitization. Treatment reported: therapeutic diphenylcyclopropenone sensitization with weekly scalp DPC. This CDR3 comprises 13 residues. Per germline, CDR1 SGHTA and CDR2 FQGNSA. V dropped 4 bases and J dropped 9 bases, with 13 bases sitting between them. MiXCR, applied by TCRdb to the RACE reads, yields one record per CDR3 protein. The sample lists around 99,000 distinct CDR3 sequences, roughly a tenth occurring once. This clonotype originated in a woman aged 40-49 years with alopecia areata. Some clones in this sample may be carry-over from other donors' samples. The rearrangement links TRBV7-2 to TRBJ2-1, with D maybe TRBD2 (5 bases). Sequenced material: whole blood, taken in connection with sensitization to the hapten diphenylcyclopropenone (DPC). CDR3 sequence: CASSSRTEGEQFF. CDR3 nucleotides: TGTGCCAGCAGCTCTCGTACTGAGGGTGAGCAGTTCTTC. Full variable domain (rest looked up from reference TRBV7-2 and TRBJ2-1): GAGVSQSPSNKVTEKGKDVELRCDPISGHTALYWYRQSLGQGLEFLIYFQGNSAPDKSGLPSDRFSAERTGGSVSTLTIQRTQQEDSAVYLCASSSRTEGEQFFGPGTRLTVL.